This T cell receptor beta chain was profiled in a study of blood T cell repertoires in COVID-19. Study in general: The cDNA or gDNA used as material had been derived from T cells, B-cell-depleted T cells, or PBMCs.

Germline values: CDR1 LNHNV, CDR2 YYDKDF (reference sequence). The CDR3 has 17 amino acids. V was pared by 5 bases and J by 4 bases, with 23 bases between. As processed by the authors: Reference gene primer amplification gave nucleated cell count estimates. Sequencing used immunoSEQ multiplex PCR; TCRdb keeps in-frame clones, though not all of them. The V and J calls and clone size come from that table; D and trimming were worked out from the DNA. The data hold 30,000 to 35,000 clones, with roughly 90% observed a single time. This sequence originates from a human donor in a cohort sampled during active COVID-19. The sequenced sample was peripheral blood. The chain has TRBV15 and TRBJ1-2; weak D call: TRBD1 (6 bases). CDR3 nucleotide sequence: TGTGCCACCAGCTCGGACAGACTAACCGGAGGAACCTATGGCTACACCTTC. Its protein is CATSSDRLTGGTYGYTF.